This T cell receptor (beta chain) was sequenced during a study of cytomegalovirus exposure and HLA in healthy donors. Overall study: Falling in the Caucasian-associated ancestry cluster were 65% to 90% of a few hundred genotyped donors.

The study ran its PCR with 60 Vbeta and 13 Jbeta primers. The data were produced by immunoSEQ multiplex PCR, yet TCRdb's version contains in-frame clones alone and is incomplete. The data contain under 200,000 clones, roughly 80% of them seen just once; the ten biggest clones take up roughly 1.3%. CDR1 is SGHVS and CDR2 is FQNEAQ in the germline V gene. Trimming cost V 1 base and J 4 bases; bases outside gene matches: 7. CDR3 length: 16 amino acids. The sequenced sample consisted of PBMCs. This sequence was found in a man between 25 and 39 years old in good health and CMV-seronegative. The chain carries TRBV7-8 and TRBJ2-1; 7 bases align to TRBD2. In DNA, the CDR3 is TGTGCCAGCAGCTTAGGGGATGGGGGGGGTTACAATGAGCAGTTCTTC. This gives the protein CASSLGDGGGYNEQFF.